This TCR beta chain was sequenced for a study of T cell responses to AZD1222 COVID-19 vaccine (dated by TCRdb to the early 2020s). About the study as a whole: AZD1222 recipients with second doses at about 4 weeks or about 12 weeks were pooled, because spike-specific TCR depth and breadth did not differ between schedules. Trial participants were enrolled by age into 18-55, 56-69 and 70-plus year subgroups, with 148, 28 and 57 TCR-sequenced participants respectively. TCR sequencing was performed for about 240 trial participants, of whom 200 to 220 were given two doses of AZD1222 and some 26 were given two doses of MenACWY control vaccine. Points the paper makes about the study in general: In the small 56-69-year group, the increase in depth fell short of significance, most likely because of low power. A significant rise in spike-specific TCR breadth and depth was observed after two AZD1222 doses relative to day 0 and relative to MenACWY recipients. The vaccine-associated CD4 TCRs covered the entire spike protein, and the dominant responses fell in regions 160-218 and 743-854. Reportedly, close to half of the unique spike-specific TCRs recognized epitopes lying outside the regions that are mutated in the B.1.351 and B.1.1.7 variants. Only a handful of AZD1222 recipients were SARS-CoV-2 seropositive at baseline, limiting conclusions about previously exposed vaccinees. Participants were mostly white British and included more females than males, and it was suggested by the authors that clonal diversity may have been underestimated. Because no samples from the day 14 peak response were available, repertoires could be characterized only after the peak T cell response.

The time point tag for this specimen amounts to: baseline before first vaccination. Vaccinee samples were obtained from the UK trials COV001 and COV002, which included a single-blind randomized controlled phase 2/3 trial of AZD1222 (ChAdOx1 nCoV-19) in healthy adults. For TCRbeta chain sequencing, PBMC samples from trial participants were taken at day 0 and at day 28 after the second dose. The CDR3 regions of human TCRbeta chains were analyzed by immunosequencing. The original methods were these. Repertoire TCRs were checked for matches against a reference library of SARS-CoV-2-specific TCRs that had been generated using the MIRA antigen-specificity platform. Breadth was defined as the fraction of unique TCRs that were SARS-CoV-2-associated. Depth was defined as the fraction of total T cells that were SARS-CoV-2-associated. Using the MIRA data, every spike-specific TCR was mapped to the spike region that the TCR reacted to and assigned to either a CD4 or a CD8 class. Log10-transformed breadth and depth values were compared by one-way ANOVA with Sidak's multiple comparisons tests. Imported from immuneACCESS, the table was reduced by TCRdb to in-frame sequences with V and J called. These copies leave out some clones; in studies compared against another copy, an unresolved V gene accounts for under half, and the cause of the remainder is not known. That table furnishes V, J and clone size, whereas the DNA furnished D and trimming. The sample contains roughly 120,000 clones, over 80% of them found a single time. The top ten constitute 7.5% of the sample.

With respect to this clone: Its antigen is not yet known. Nothing much larger sits one base from this clone, and base qualities are not available.

Here the sequenced sample was peripheral blood, taken on day 0 of AZD1222 vaccination. The TCR sequence derives from an adult in good health.

The CDR3 protein: CASRPNYGYTF. The DNA is as follows: TGTGCCAGCAGGCCTAACTATGGCTACACCTTC. The V gene is TRBV2 and the J gene is TRBJ1-2, with the D gene not clear enough to name. V was cut back by 6 bases and J by 0 bases, leaving a gap of 2 bases between them. Counted from cysteine to phenylalanine, this CDR3 has 11 amino acids. Only CDR3 DNA remains: 33 bases, in frame from the first base. The germline V gene specifies SNHLY as CDR1 and FYNNEI as CDR2.